The next 25 T cell receptor beta chains were all read from a single sample in a study of cytomegalovirus exposure and HLA in healthy donors. Both 60 Vbeta primers and 13 Jbeta primers went into the PCR. Only in-frame clones appear in the TCRdb table, and some are missing; sequencing was by immunoSEQ multiplex PCR. The data hold 80,000 or so clones, with less than 80% observed a single time. Sequencing was carried out using PBMCs. Receptor source: a woman between 40 and 55 years old in good health and CMV-seronegative.

This chain's CDR3 is CASKEGQGDYGYTF. In DNA, the CDR3 is TGTGCCAGTAAAGAGGGACAGGGAGACTATGGCTACACCTTC. V is TRBV19 and J is TRBJ1-2; 9 bases are a match to TRBD1. V shed 7 bases, J shed 3 bases, and the junction held 6 bases outside the gene matches. CDR3 length equals 14 residues. Germline lookup yields CDR1 LNHDA and CDR2 SQIVND (reference sequence). Full variable domain (rest looked up from reference TRBV19 and TRBJ1-2): DGGITQSPKYLFRKEGQNVTLSCEQNLNHDAMYWYRQDPGQGLRLIYYSQIVNDFQKGDIAEGYSVSREKKESFPLTVTSAQKNPTAFYLCASKEGQGDYGYTFGSGTRLTVV.

The chain carries TRBV11-2 and TRBJ2-7; possible D gene TRBD2, 5 bases. Germline V gene data show CDR1 as SGHAT and CDR2 as FQNNGV. The CDR3 is made up of 14 amino acids. Trimming stripped 1 base from V and 3 bases from J, with 10 bases between. CDR3 loop: CASSLAVEGYEQYF. The CDR3 DNA is TGTGCCAGCAGCTTAGCAGTAGAGGGCTACGAGCAGTACTTC.

This rearrangement joins TRBV7-2 to TRBJ2-2; D is ambiguous. The ends were cut back, 5 bases at V and 8 bases at J, with 12 bases in the middle. The CDR3 spans 13 residues. In germline, CDR1 is SGHTA, CDR2 FQGNSA. CDR3 sequence reads: CASSPTNSGELFF. The CDR3, as DNA: TGTGCCAGCAGCCCGACAAACTCAGGGGAGCTGTTTTTT.

The rearrangement uses TRBV7-7 and TRBJ1-4; D not certain. The CDR3 has 15 amino acids. Germline loops: CDR1 SSHAT, CDR2 FNYEAQ (reference sequence). Trimming pared 1 base from V and 10 bases from J, leaving 16 bases between. This CDR3 reads CASSLEVGVGGKLFF. CDR3 nucleotides: TGTGCCAGCAGCTTAGAAGTCGGGGTTGGCGGAAAACTGTTTTTT.

V gene TRBV15 combines with J gene TRBJ2-2, with D possibly matching TRBD1 (5 bases). The length of the CDR3 is 14 residues. From germline, CDR1 is LNHNV and CDR2 YYDKDF (reference sequence). V gave up 5 bases and J gave up 5 bases, with 12 bases separating them. The DNA of the CDR3 is TGTGCCACCAGCCAAACGAAGGGGACCGGGGAGCTGTTTTTT. Its translation is CATSQTKGTGELFF.

The rearrangement uses TRBV9 and TRBJ2-7; D not resolved. In germline, CDR1 is SGDLS, CDR2 YYNGEE. The CDR3 is 14 amino acids. The V and J ends lost 0 bases and 0 bases respectively, with 7 bases between them. The CDR3 DNA sequence: TGTGCCAGCAGCGTAGCTAGTAGCTCCTACGAGCAGTACTTC. Its protein is CASSVASSSYEQYF. Full variable domain (outside the CDR3, taken from reference TRBV9 and TRBJ2-7): DSGVTQTPKHLITATGQRVTLRCSPRSGDLSVYWYQQSLDQGLQFLIQYYNGEERAKGNILERFSAQQFPDLHSELNLSSLELGDSALYFCASSVASSSYEQYFGPGTRLTVT.

V usage is TRBV4-3 and J usage is TRBJ1-2; no reliable D call. Trimming removed 0 bases at V and 6 bases at J, with 14 bases between. CDR3 length: 15 amino acids. Germline values: CDR1 LGHNA, CDR2 YSLEER. The CDR3 protein is CASSQDRVTPDGYTF. DNA for the CDR3: TGCGCCAGCAGCCAAGATCGGGTCACCCCCGATGGCTACACCTTC.

The chain joins TRBV12-5 to TRBJ2-2; a weak D match, TRBD2 (6 bases). In germline, CDR1 is LGHNT, CDR2 FRNRAP. Deletions cut 6 bases from V and 6 bases from J, with 11 bases between. The CDR3 length is 13 residues. The CDR3 protein is CASGLLASGELFF. CDR3 in DNA: TGTGCTAGTGGCCTCCTAGCGTCCGGGGAGCTGTTTTTT. Filled out from reference TRBV12-5 and TRBJ2-2, the complete variable domain reads DARVTQTPRHKVTEMGQEVTMRCQPILGHNTVFWYRQTMMQGLELLAYFRNRAPLDDSGMPKDRFSAEMPDATLATLKIQPSEPRDSAVYFCASGLLASGELFFGEGSRLTVL.

The chain recombines TRBV19 with TRBJ1-2; 7 positions agree with TRBD1. The CDR3 extends over 17 amino acids. CDR1 is LNHDA, CDR2 SQIVND, per germline (reference sequence). The V segment lost 6 bases and the J segment 2 bases; nucleotides outside the gene matches: 15. The CDR3 nucleotides read TGTGCCAGTAGGATACAGGGGACACCCACCCCAAACTATGGCTACACCTTC. It encodes CASRIQGTPTPNYGYTF.

The chain couples TRBV10-1 to TRBJ2-2; possibly TRBD1 for D (6 bases). The germline V gene encodes CDR1 WNHNN and CDR2 SYGVQD (reference sequence). The CDR3 contains 15 residues. V lost 7 bases, J lost 0 bases, and 12 bases lay in between. CDR3 region: CASTDGTSNTGELFF. The CDR3 DNA sequence: TGCGCCAGCACCGACGGGACATCGAACACCGGGGAGCTGTTTTTT.

The chain is built from TRBV6-5 and TRBJ2-1, with 12 bases identical to TRBD1. The junction had 9 bases not matched to a gene; V was cut back by 2 bases and J by 13 bases. CDR1 is MNHEY, CDR2 SVGAGI, per germline. The CDR3 covers 15 residues. This CDR3 is CASSYAGQGAQDQFF. Written as DNA, the CDR3 is TGTGCCAGCAGTTACGCGGGACAGGGGGCACAGGACCAGTTCTTC.

The chain joins TRBV12-5 to TRBJ1-5, with 7 bases aligning to TRBD1. Germline V gene sequence: CDR1 LGHNT, CDR2 FRNRAP. V dropped 6 bases and J dropped 4; count of bases not matched to a gene: 6. CDR3 length: 14 residues. The CDR3 reads CASGTGQENQPQHF. CDR3 coding DNA: TGTGCTAGTGGCACAGGACAGGAGAATCAGCCCCAGCATTTT.

The chain employs TRBV29-1 and TRBJ2-2; a possible D gene is TRBD2 (8 bases). From germline, CDR1 is SQVTM and CDR2 ANQGSEA. The CDR3 extends over 14 amino acids. V dropped 7 bases and J dropped 5 bases, with 17 bases sitting between them. In DNA, the CDR3 is TGCAGCGCCAGGGGGGCGGGAGGAACCGGGGAGCTGTTTTTT. Translated: CSARGAGGTGELFF.

V gene TRBV2 combines with J gene TRBJ1-1; 7 bases are a match to TRBD1. The germline CDR1 and CDR2 sequences are SNHLY and FYNNEI. V dropped 8 bases and J dropped 5; count of bases not matched to a gene: 8. This CDR3 has 13 residues. As DNA, the CDR3 is TGTGCCAGCCGAAGGACAGGCTTAACTGAAGCTTTCTTT. Protein sequence: CASRRTGLTEAFF.

V usage is TRBV7-3 and J usage is TRBJ2-1; maybe TRBD2 (6 bases). Germline V gene lookup returns CDR1 SGHTA and CDR2 FQGTGA. The CDR3 loop spans 16 amino acids. The ends were cut back, 5 bases at V and 2 bases at J, with 16 bases in the middle. This CDR3 reads CASSDGTGVPYNEQFF. The CDR3 region has the DNA TGTGCCAGCAGCGACGGAACGGGAGTGCCCTACAATGAGCAGTTCTTC. Full variable domain (missing parts from reference TRBV7-3 and TRBJ2-1): GAGVSQTPSNKVTEKGKYVELRCDPISGHTALYWYRQSLGQGPEFLIYFQGTGAADDSGLPNDRFFAVRPEGSVSTLKIQRTERGDSAVYLCASSDGTGVPYNEQFFGPGTRLTVL.

This clone was counted a few times. The gene calls are TRBV7-2 and TRBJ1-5; D is undetermined. CDR3 size: 16 residues. V was shortened by 4 bases and J by 0 bases, with 13 bases between the two germline ends. Germline-derived CDR1 and CDR2 are SGHTA and FQGNSA. The CDR3 DNA is TGTGCCAGCAGCTATGTGAGTAAAAATAGCAATCAGCCCCAGCATTTT. It translates to CASSYVSKNSNQPQHF.

This sequence joins TRBV18 and TRBJ1-3; weak D call: TRBD1 (6 bases). Germline V CDR1 and CDR2: KGHSH, LQKENI. Trimming removed 5 bases from V and 0 bases from J, with 14 bases in between. The CDR3 contains 16 residues. The CDR3 DNA is TGTGCCAGCTCAGGGGGCGCAAGGGACTCTGGAAACACCATATATTTT. This translates into CASSGGARDSGNTIYF.

This clone was detected once. This rearrangement joins TRBV10-3 to TRBJ2-5, with 7 bases aligning to TRBD1. J was trimmed by 3 bases and V by 6 bases; bases with no gene match: 4. The CDR3 is made up of 13 amino acids. CDR1 and CDR2 (germline): ENHRY, SYGVKD. The CDR3 here is CAISSGTEETQYF. In DNA form, the CDR3 reads TGTGCCATCAGCTCCGGGACAGAAGAGACCCAGTACTTC.

CDR3 coding DNA: TGTGCCAGCAGTCGATCACGGGACAGGGCCTACGAGCAGTACTTC. Its protein product is CASSRSRDRAYEQYF. The chain is built from TRBV6-5 and TRBJ2-7; TRBD1 matches 9 bases. Germline V gene data show CDR1 as MNHEY and CDR2 as SVGAGI. The V segment lost 5 bases and the J segment 2 bases; nucleotides outside the gene matches: 7. The CDR3 extends over 15 amino acids.

V and J are TRBV11-2 and TRBJ1-3; perhaps TRBD1 as D (6 bases). The CDR3 totals 13 residues. Trimming stripped 7 bases from V and 1 base from J, with 8 bases between. Per germline, CDR1 SGHAT and CDR2 FQNNGV. The CDR3 bases are TGTGCCAGCAACAGGGTTTCTGGAAACACCATATATTTT. This codes for CASNRVSGNTIYF.

This chain joins TRBV11-2 and TRBJ2-5; 10 bases line up with TRBD2. Looked up from germline, CDR1 is SGHAT and CDR2 is FQNNGV. The CDR3 totals 17 residues. After removal of 2 bases from V and 5 bases from J, the junction contained 11 bases not matched to a gene. The CDR3 nucleotides read TGTGCCAGCAGCTTAACTAGCGGGACGGGTGGGTCGGAGACCCAGTACTTC. As protein: CASSLTSGTGGSETQYF.

This clone was counted between two and nine times. This chain uses TRBV7-8 with TRBJ2-5, with D unresolved. TRBJ2-7 explains the end of the DNA better; the J call may be wrong. The V gene's germline CDR1 is SGHVS and CDR2 FQNEAQ. The CDR3 covers 14 residues. CDR3 sequence reads: CASSLGTPGYEQYF. The DNA for the CDR3 is TGTGCCAGCAGCTTGGGTACTCCAGGCTACGAGCAGTACTTC.

The chain is built from TRBV7-2 and TRBJ2-7; no clear D. The CDR3 spans 13 residues. Germline V lookup: CDR1 SGHTA, CDR2 FQGNSA. With 1 base removed from V and 6 bases from J, the gap between germline ends came to 10 bases. CDR3 in DNA: TGTGCCAGCAGCTTAGAGTCCCTACGCGAGCAGTACTTC. It is translated as CASSLESLREQYF.

The chain is built from TRBV5-4 and TRBJ2-7; 9 positions match TRBD1. V lost 4 bases to trimming and J lost 6 bases; unmatched junction nucleotides: 8. CDR3 length equals 14 residues. Germline V gene data show CDR1 as SGHNT and CDR2 as YYREEE (reference sequence). The CDR3 DNA sequence: TGTGCCAGCAGCCTCACAGGGGGCCTCTCCGAGCAGTACTTC. This sequence encodes CASSLTGGLSEQYF.

The rearrangement uses TRBV2 and TRBJ1-5; TRBD1 matches 9 bases. The CDR3 loop spans 14 amino acids. Germline lookup yields CDR1 SNHLY and CDR2 FYNNEI. V was clipped by 6 bases and J by 4 bases; unmatched bases: 4. The CDR3 reads CASSMDRGNQPQHF. The CDR3 nucleotides are TGTGCCAGCAGCATGGACAGGGGAAATCAGCCCCAGCATTTT.